This T cell receptor beta chain was identified in a study of T-cell reconstitution after alpha-beta-depleted transplantation in children listed by TCRdb under 2016. Background on the whole study: The study quantitatively tracked T-cell immune reconstitution after TCRalphabeta/CD19-depleted allogeneic hematopoietic cell transplantation in children using TCR repertoire profiling.

Broader findings and caveats from the paper: Hyperexpanded clone frequencies declined over subsequent months; after one year, T-cell counts and TCRbeta diversity were mostly attributed to newly produced T cells. The high TCRbeta diversity at day 60 in some patients was ascribed to recipient T cells and intrathymic progenitors that had survived conditioning. The apparently early recovery of alphabetaT-cell counts about two months after transplant reportedly depended on only several hundred rapidly expanded clones that came from non-depleted graft cells.

The library was built by means of PCR. The instrument was an Illumina HiSeq 2500. Molecular barcoding was employed in the preparation of TCR libraries, with unique molecular identifiers being used to normalize TCRbeta repertoire quantification. Starting from the raw public reads, TCRdb applied fastp trimming at Q25, assembled clones with MiXCR and retained in-frame beta chains. Rows are combined by CDR3 protein, so each entry shows the most common genes and DNA. This sample gives 130,000 to 150,000 distinct CDR3 sequences in total; 8.5% to 10% of them show up just once. Approximately 18% of the sample is taken by the ten largest. This clonotype was recorded at least ten times. Its antigen has not been determined. Base qualities are missing; no much larger clone stands one base away. Reading from cysteine to phenylalanine, the CDR3 counts 12 amino acids. Only the CDR3 DNA is retained, 36 bases long and in frame from the first base. The germline V gene sets CDR1 to SGHAT and CDR2 to FQNNGV. V and J lose 3 bases and 4 bases, and a span of 1 base separates them.

The intended sense of this specimen's treatment or condition label: allogeneic hematopoietic cell transplantation with graft depleted of TCRalphabeta T cells and CD19 B cells. The transplant recipients were children given TCRalphabeta/CD19-depleted allogeneic hematopoietic cell grafts. The V and J genes are TRBV11-2 and TRBJ1-6; no D gene call is confident. This sample comprised PBMCs, mostly from graft donor cells, obtained 180 days after TCRalphabeta/CD19-depleted stem cell transplant. The TCR was taken from a female patient between 2 and 10 years old who had a stem cell transplant for congenital amegakaryocytic thrombocytopenia, so the T cells may come from the graft donor. The nucleotides are TGTGCCAGCAGCTTTTATAATTCACCCCTCCACTTT. This gives the protein CASSFYNSPLHF.